The entry that follows covers one T cell receptor (beta chain) sequence. What it recognizes is unknown. Beta-chain TCR cDNA was generated via 5'RACE template switching with UMIs. TCRdb reanalyzed the 5' RACE reads and collapses them to one entry per CDR3 protein, without DNA. The sample shows 200,000 to 300,000 distinct CDR3 sequences, and 4% to 5% sits with its ten largest clones. These data come from a study of T cells expressing NK-cell markers. Across the whole study: Sorted CD3+CD56-NKG2C+, CD3+CD56+NKG2C+ and CD3+CD56+NKG2C- T cells supplied the TCR beta repertoires.

The study's findings and limits: Also leading the CD3+CD56-NKG2C+ fraction in a few donors were these clonotypes. NKG2C+ dominant clonotypes from about 6 donors made up roughly 1.0-7.5% of CD8+ T cells.

Material: blood T cells: a sorted CD56 or NKG2C T cell subset, CD4+ or CD8+ T cells, or bulk PBMC T cells (not recorded which). The receptor's source is a woman between 18 and 70 years old in good health.

The CDR3 spells CASSLDGRISGNTIYF. This rearrangement joins TRBV5-1 to TRBJ1-3. Germline-derived CDR1 and CDR2 are SGHRS and YFSETQ. This CDR3 has 16 amino acids.